This T cell receptor (beta chain) was identified during a study of blood T cell repertoires in COVID-19. Whole-study context: Both acute and convalescent COVID-19 samples were obtained from the United States, Italy and Spain.

In the original analysis: Using reference gene primer amplification, nucleated cell counts were estimated. The protocol was immunoSEQ multiplex PCR, while the TCRdb copy is restricted to in-frame clones and leaves out a portion. The V and J calls and clone size were taken over from that table, and D and trimming were inferred from the DNA. The sample lists about 110,000 clones; around 83% were seen once. Sequenced sample: peripheral blood. The receptor was derived from a man in his 70s with acute or convalescent COVID-19.

The CDR3 region has the DNA TGTGCCACCAGGGGGGGTGCCCCTACTAGCAATCAGCCCCAGCATTTT. It encodes CATRGGAPTSNQPQHF. The chain joins TRBV10-3 to TRBJ1-5, with TRBD1 matching over 7 bases. Looked up from germline, CDR1 is ENHRY and CDR2 is SYGVKD. The ends lost 10 bases at V and 0 bases at J; junction bases unmatched: 12. The CDR3 contains 16 residues.